A single sample is the source of the 15 T cell receptor beta chains below, sequenced in a study of blood T cell repertoires in COVID-19. Clones were sequenced by immunoSEQ multiplex PCR, and TCRdb holds only the in-frame ones, with some missing. This table holds 250,000 to 350,000 clones, about nine tenths found once. Material: peripheral blood. These receptors all stem from a man between 18 and 35 years old with active or convalescent COVID-19.

The V call is TRBV10-2, the J call TRBJ2-7; TRBD1 agrees at 9 bases. Unmatched junction bases numbered 15, after V lost 8 bases and J lost 7 bases. In germline, CDR1 is WSHSY, CDR2 SAAADI. This CDR3 has 15 amino acids. The CDR3 loop reads CASCSPGTGLREQYF. CDR3 sequence (DNA): TGCGCCAGCTGTAGCCCCGGGACAGGGTTGCGGGAGCAGTACTTC.

This chain uses TRBV10-1 with TRBJ2-1; TRBD1 matches 7 bases. V lost 6 bases, J lost 7 bases, and 9 bases stayed unmatched. Looked up from germline, CDR1 is WNHNN and CDR2 is SYGVQD (reference sequence). The CDR3 contains 14 residues. The CDR3 DNA reads TGCGCCAGCAGCGACTACCTCAGGGGGAATGAGCAGTTCTTC. Its translation is CASSDYLRGNEQFF.

This rearrangement joins TRBV4-3 to TRBJ1-1; 9 positions match TRBD1. CDR1 LGHNA and CDR2 YSLEER come from the germline V gene. V shed 4 bases, J shed 7 bases, and the junction held 4 bases outside the gene matches. There are 13 residues in the CDR3. The CDR3 DNA follows: TGCGCCAGCAGCCCACGGACAGGGGTTGAAGCTTTCTTT. It yields the protein CASSPRTGVEAFF.

This sequence joins TRBV10-3 and TRBJ2-1; 9 bases are a match to TRBD2. The CDR3 is 13 amino acids. With V trimmed by 6 bases and J by 6 bases, 3 bases remained unmatched. Per the germline V gene, CDR1 is ENHRY and CDR2 is SYGVKD. DNA for the CDR3: TGTGCCATCAGAGAGCGGGGGGTCAATGAGCAGTTCTTC. Encoded protein: CAIRERGVNEQFF.

The chain uses TRBV5-8 and TRBJ1-2; the D gene is possibly TRBD1 (5 bases). CDR1 and CDR2 from the germline V gene are SGHTS and YDEGEE. The CDR3 consists of 15 residues. Deletions cut 2 bases from V and 4 bases from J, with 15 bases between. CDR3 DNA sequence: TGTGCCAGCAGCTTAAGCGGGGCGTACGGCTATGGCTACACCTTC. Protein: CASSLSGAYGYGYTF.

The J gene is TRBJ1-6, the V gene TRBV15, with D unresolved. Trimming took off 0 bases at V and 6 bases at J, with 9 bases between the two ends. This CDR3 spans 15 amino acids. The germline CDR1 and CDR2 sequences are LNHNV and YYDKDF (reference sequence). The CDR3 protein is CATSREGGTNSPLHF. The CDR3 nucleotides read TGTGCCACCAGCAGAGAAGGAGGAACTAATTCACCCCTCCACTTT.

The J gene is TRBJ2-1, the V gene TRBV27; 10 bases fit TRBD2. V lost 5 bases to trimming and J lost 4 bases; unmatched junction nucleotides: 11. The CDR3 is 17 amino acids. Germline CDR1 MNHEY, CDR2 SMNVEV (reference sequence). This CDR3 is CASSLGGTSGVYNEQFF. The CDR3 nucleotides read TGTGCCAGCAGTCTCGGGGGAACTAGCGGGGTATACAATGAGCAGTTCTTC.

In this sample, this clone turned up a few times. The chain couples TRBV12-5 to TRBJ1-1, with D possibly matching TRBD1 (5 bases). This CDR3 is built from 16 residues. Between the trimmed V and J ends, which lost 0 bases and 0 bases, there was a span of 11 bases. The germline gives CDR1 LGHNT, CDR2 FRNRAP. Written as DNA, the CDR3 is TGTGCTAGTGGTTTGGTACCCCCAGGGATGAACACTGAAGCTTTCTTT. Amino acids: CASGLVPPGMNTEAFF.

As DNA, the CDR3 is TGTGCCATCAGTGAGGTGGGGGGAGGCGTCAATCAGCCCCAGCATTTT. Translation: CAISEVGGGVNQPQHF. The J gene is TRBJ1-5, the V gene TRBV10-3; TRBD1 is a possible D gene (5 bases). From germline, CDR1 is ENHRY and CDR2 SYGVKD. V lost 2 bases and J lost 3, with 14 bases in between. The length of the CDR3 is 16 residues.

A single count supports this clone. The chain is built from TRBV27 and TRBJ2-2; tentative D call: TRBD1 (6 bases). Germline CDR1 reads MNHEY; CDR2 reads SMNVEV (reference sequence). This CDR3 spans 14 amino acids. V was shortened by 8 bases and J by 3 bases, with 13 bases between the two germline ends. The CDR3 region is CASRGWTDTGELFF. The CDR3 coding sequence is TGTGCCAGCCGGGGTTGGACAGACACCGGGGAGCTGTTTTTT.

J is TRBJ2-7 and V is TRBV7-6; 12 nucleotides line up with TRBD2. V lost 5 bases to trimming and J lost 4 bases; unmatched junction nucleotides: 9. CDR1 SGHVS and CDR2 FNYEAQ come from the germline V gene. This CDR3 comprises 16 residues. The DNA of the CDR3 is TGTGCCAGCAGCCCTCTGACTAGCGGGGGTGCTTACGAGCAGTACTTC. Protein: CASSPLTSGGAYEQYF.

The J gene is TRBJ2-1, the V gene TRBV24-1; 12 bases are shared with TRBD1. Unmatched junction bases numbered 8, after V lost 3 bases and J lost 0 bases. Germline CDR1 reads KGHDR; CDR2 reads SFDVKD. CDR3 length: 19 amino acids. The CDR3 nucleotides read TGTGCCACCAGTGATATGGGGACAGGGGGCCCTAGCTCCTACAATGAGCAGTTCTTC. Amino acids: CATSDMGTGGPSSYNEQFF.

This rearrangement joins TRBV6-5 to TRBJ2-7; TRBD1 matches 7 bases. Germline V gene lookup returns CDR1 MNHEY and CDR2 SVGAGI. CDR3 length: 13 amino acids. The V gene end was trimmed by 4 bases and the J gene end by 4 bases; junction bases not matched to a gene: 4. The CDR3 region is CASSSGQKYEQYF. Written as DNA, the CDR3 is TGTGCCAGCAGTTCGGGACAGAAGTACGAGCAGTACTTC.

The chain uses TRBV2 and TRBJ1-3, with D maybe TRBD1 (5 bases). The germline V and J ends were trimmed by 10 bases and 2 bases, with 15 bases remaining between them. CDR1 is SNHLY and CDR2 is FYNNEI in the germline V gene. The CDR3 totals 14 residues. CDR3 sequence (DNA): TGTGCCACCTCCTTCGGCAGGGCTGGAAACACCATATATTTT. Protein sequence: CATSFGRAGNTIYF.

The chain combines TRBV27 with TRBJ2-7; 7 bases align to TRBD1. The CDR3 has 15 amino acids. The germline V gene encodes CDR1 MNHEY and CDR2 SMNVEV (reference sequence). Unmatched junction bases numbered 9, after V lost 5 bases and J lost 2 bases. The CDR3 DNA reads TGTGCCAGCAGTCTGAGACAGGGTCTCACCTACGAGCAGTACTTC. It codes for CASSLRQGLTYEQYF.